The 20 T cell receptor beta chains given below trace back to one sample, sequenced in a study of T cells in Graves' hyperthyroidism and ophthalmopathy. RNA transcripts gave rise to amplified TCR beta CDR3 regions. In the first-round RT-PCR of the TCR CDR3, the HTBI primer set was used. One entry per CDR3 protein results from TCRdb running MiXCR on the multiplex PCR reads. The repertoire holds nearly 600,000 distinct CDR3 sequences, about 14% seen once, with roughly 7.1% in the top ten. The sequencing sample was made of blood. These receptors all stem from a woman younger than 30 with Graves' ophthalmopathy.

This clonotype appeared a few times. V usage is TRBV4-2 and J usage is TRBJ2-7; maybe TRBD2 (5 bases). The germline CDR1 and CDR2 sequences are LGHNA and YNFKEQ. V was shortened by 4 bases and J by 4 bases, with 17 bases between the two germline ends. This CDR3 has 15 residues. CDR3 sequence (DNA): TGTGCCAGCAGCCTTCTCCGGGATGGAGGATACGAGCAGTACTTC. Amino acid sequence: CASSLLRDGGYEQYF.

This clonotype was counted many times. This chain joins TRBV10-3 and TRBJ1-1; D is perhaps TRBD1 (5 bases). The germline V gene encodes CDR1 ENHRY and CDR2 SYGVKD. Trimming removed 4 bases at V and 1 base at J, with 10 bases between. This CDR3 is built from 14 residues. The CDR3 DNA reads TGTGCCATCAGTGGGAACGACAGGAACACTGAAGCTTTCTTT. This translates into CAISGNDRNTEAFF.

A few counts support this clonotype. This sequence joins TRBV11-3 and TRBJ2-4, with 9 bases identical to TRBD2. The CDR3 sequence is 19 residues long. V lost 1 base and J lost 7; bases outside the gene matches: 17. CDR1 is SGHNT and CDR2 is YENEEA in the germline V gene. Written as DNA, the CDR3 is TGTGCCAGCAGCTTAGTCAACGCGGGAGGGCCCCGACAAGGGAACATTCAGTACTTC. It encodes CASSLVNAGGPRQGNIQYF.

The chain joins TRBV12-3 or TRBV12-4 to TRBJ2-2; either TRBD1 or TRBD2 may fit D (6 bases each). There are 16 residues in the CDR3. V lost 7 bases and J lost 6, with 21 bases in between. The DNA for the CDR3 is TGTGCCAGCATTTCCCGGGGGCGCTTGTTGGCCGGGGAGCTGTTTTTT. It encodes CASISRGRLLAGELFF.

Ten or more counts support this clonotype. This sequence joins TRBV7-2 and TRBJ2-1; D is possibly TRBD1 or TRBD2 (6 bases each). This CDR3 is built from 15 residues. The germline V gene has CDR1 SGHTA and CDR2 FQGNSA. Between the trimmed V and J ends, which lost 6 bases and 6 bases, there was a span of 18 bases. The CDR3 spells CASRARPGGGNEQFF. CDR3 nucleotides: TGTGCCAGCAGAGCCCGACCCGGAGGGGGCAATGAGCAGTTCTTC.

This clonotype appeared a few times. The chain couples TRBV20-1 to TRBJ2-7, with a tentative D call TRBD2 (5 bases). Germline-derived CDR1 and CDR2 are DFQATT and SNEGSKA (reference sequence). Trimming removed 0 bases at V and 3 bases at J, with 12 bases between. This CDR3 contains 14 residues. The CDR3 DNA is TGCAGTGCTAGAGATAGGTACGGGATCTACGAGCAGTACTTC. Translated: CSARDRYGIYEQYF.

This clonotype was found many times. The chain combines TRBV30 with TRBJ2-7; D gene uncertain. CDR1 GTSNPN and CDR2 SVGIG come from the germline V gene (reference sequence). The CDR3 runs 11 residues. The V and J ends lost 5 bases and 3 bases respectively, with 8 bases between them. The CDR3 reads CAWGPNYEQYF. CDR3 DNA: TGTGCCTGGGGGCCCAACTACGAGCAGTACTTC.

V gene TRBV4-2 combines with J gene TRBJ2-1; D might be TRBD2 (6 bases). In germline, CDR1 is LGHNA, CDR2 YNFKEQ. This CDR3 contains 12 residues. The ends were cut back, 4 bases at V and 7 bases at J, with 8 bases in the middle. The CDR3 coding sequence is TGTGCCAGCAGCCGGAGGGATAATGAGCAGTTCTTC. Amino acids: CASSRRDNEQFF.

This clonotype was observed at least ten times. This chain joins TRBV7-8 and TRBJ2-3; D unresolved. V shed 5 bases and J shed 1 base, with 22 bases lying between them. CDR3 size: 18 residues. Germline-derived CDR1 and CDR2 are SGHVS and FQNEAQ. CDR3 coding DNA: TGTGCCAGCAGCCGCCCGGGCAGGCCCTGGTGGGGCACAGATACGCAGTATTTT. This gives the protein CASSRPGRPWWGTDTQYF.

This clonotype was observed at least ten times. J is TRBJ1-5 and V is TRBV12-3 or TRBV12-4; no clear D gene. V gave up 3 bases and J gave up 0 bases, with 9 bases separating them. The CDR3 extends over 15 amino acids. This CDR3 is CASSLDGISNQPQHF. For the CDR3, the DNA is TGTGCCAGCAGTTTGGATGGCATTAGCAATCAGCCCCAGCATTTT.

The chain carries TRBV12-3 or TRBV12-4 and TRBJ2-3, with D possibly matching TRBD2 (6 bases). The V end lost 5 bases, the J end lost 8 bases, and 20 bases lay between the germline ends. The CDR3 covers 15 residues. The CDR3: CASSPTRGTWATQYF. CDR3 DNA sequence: TGTGCCAGCAGTCCAACCCGAGGGACTTGGGCTACGCAGTATTTT.

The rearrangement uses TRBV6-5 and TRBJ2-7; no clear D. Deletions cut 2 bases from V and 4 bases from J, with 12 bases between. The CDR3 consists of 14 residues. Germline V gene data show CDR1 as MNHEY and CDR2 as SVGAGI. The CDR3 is CASSYGTTKYEQYF. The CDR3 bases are TGTGCCAGCAGTTACGGAACCACCAAATACGAGCAGTACTTC.

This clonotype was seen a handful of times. The CDR3 DNA reads as TGTGCCAGCAGTTGGCGGGACAGTACCGATTACTCTGGAAACACCATATATTTT. It is translated as CASSWRDSTDYSGNTIYF. The genes are TRBV12-3 or TRBV12-4 and TRBJ1-3, with 7 bases lining up with TRBD1. J lost 0 bases, V lost 4 bases, and 12 bases had no gene match. This CDR3 comprises 18 residues.

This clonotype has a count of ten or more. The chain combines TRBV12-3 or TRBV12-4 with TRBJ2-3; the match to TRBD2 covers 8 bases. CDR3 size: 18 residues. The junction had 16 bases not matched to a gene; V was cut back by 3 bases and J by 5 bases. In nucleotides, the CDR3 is TGTGCCAGCAGTTTCTCTTATTCGTGGAGCGGGAGCGAAGATACGCAGTATTTT. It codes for CASSFSYSWSGSEDTQYF.

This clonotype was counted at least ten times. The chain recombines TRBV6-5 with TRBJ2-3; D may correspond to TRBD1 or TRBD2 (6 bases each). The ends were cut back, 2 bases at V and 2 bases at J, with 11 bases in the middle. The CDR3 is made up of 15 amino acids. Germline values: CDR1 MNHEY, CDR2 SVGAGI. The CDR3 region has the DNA TGTGCCAGCAGTTACAGGGGGGTCCTCACAGATACGCAGTATTTT. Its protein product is CASSYRGVLTDTQYF.

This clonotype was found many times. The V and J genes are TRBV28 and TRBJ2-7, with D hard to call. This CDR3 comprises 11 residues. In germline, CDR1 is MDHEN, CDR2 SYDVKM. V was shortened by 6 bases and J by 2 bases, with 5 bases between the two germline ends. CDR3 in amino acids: CASSQTYEQYF. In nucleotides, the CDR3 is TGTGCCAGCAGCCAAACCTACGAGCAGTACTTC.

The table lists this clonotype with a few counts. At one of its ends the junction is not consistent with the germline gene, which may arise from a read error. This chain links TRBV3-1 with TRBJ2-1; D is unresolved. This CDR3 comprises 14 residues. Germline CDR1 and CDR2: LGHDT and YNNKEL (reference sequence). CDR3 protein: CASSQVGERNGQFF. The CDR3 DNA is TGTGCCAGCAGCCAAGTCGGCGAAAGAAATGGGCAGTTCTTC.

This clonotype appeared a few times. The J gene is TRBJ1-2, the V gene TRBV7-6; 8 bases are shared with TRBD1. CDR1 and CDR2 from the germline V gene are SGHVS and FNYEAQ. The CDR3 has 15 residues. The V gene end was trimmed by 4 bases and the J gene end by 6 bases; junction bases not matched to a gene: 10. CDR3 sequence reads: CASSSSGETGDGYTF. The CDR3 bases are TGTGCCAGCAGCTCCTCCGGGGAGACAGGGGATGGCTACACCTTC.

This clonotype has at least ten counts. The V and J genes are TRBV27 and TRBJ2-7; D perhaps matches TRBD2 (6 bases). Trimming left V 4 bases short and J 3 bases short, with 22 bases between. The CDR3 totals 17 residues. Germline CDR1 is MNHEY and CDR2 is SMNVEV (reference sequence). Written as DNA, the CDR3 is TGTGCCAGCAGTTCCCGGGACGGAGCGGGCCTTCTCTACGAGCAGTACTTC. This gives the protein CASSSRDGAGLLYEQYF.

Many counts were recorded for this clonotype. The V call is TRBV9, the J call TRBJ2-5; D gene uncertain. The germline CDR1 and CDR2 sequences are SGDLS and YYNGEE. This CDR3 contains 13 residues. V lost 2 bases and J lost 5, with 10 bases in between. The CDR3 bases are TGTGCCAGCAGCGTTAAGCCGAAGGAGACCCAGTACTTC. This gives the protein CASSVKPKETQYF.